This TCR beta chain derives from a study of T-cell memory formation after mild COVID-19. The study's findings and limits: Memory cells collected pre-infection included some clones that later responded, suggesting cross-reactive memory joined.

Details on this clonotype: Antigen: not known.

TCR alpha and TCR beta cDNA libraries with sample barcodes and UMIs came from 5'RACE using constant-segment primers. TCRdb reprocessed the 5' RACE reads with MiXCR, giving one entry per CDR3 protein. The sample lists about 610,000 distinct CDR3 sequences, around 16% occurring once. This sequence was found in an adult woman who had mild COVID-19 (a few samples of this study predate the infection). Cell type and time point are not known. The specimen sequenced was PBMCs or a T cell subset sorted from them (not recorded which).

This chain's CDR3 is CASSQDVRDRVYGYTF. CDR3 bases: TGCGCCAGCAGCCAAGACGTTAGGGACAGGGTGTATGGCTACACCTTC. The gene calls are TRBV4-1 and TRBJ1-2; 9 bases fit TRBD1. The V gene end was trimmed by 0 bases and the J gene end by 5 bases; junction bases not matched to a gene: 7. Germline CDR1 reads MGHRA; CDR2 reads YSYEKL. The CDR3 consists of 16 residues.